The 27 T cell receptor beta chains below come from one sample, sequenced in a study of blood T cell repertoires in COVID-19 (dated by TCRdb to between 2020 and 2021). The library was produced with the immunoSEQ multiplex PCR assay. TCRdb obtained this table from immuneACCESS and retained in-frame rearrangements with V and J assigned. These tables miss some clones; where compared with another copy, unresolved V genes account for less than half of the shortfall, and the remainder is unexplained. This sample comprises approximately 300,000 clones, around 90% of them detected only once. The ten largest make up under 6.5% of the sample. The sample comprised peripheral blood. The receptor source for this set is a man between 18 and 35 years old who had recovered from COVID-19.

CDR3 nucleotide sequence: TGTGCCAGCAGCTTAGCAGGGGGCTCGACCGGGGAGCTGTTTTTT. Protein: CASSLAGGSTGELFF. The rearrangement joins TRBV11-2 to TRBJ2-2, with 8 positions matching TRBD1. Losses at the gene ends were 1 base for V and 5 bases for J; bases not matched to a gene: 3. CDR1 and CDR2 (germline): SGHAT, FQNNGV. This CDR3 has 15 amino acids. The full variable domain, its missing parts supplied by reference TRBV11-2 and TRBJ2-2, is EAGVAQSPRYKIIEKRQSVAFWCNPISGHATLYWYQQILGQGPKLLIQFQNNGVVDDSQLPKDRFSAERLKGVDSTLKIQPAKLEDSAVYLCASSLAGGSTGELFFGEGSRLTVL.

The chain recombines TRBV15 with TRBJ2-5; TRBD1 might be the D (6 bases). V was shortened by 6 bases and J by 2 bases, with 16 bases between the two germline ends. CDR1 and CDR2 from the germline V gene are LNHNV and YYDKDF (reference sequence). The CDR3 is made up of 15 amino acids. Written as DNA, the CDR3 is TGTGCCACCAGGTACGGACAGTCGATACAAGAGACCCAGTACTTC. It translates to CATRYGQSIQETQYF.

The chain is built from TRBV14 and TRBJ1-1; D not resolved. Germline values: CDR1 SGHDN, CDR2 FVKESK. The CDR3 length is 15 residues. The V and J ends lost 2 bases and 5 bases respectively, with 15 bases between them. CDR3 in amino acids: CASSQWELVRTEAFF. The CDR3 DNA follows: TGTGCCAGCAGCCAATGGGAGCTAGTAAGGACTGAAGCTTTCTTT.

The V and J genes are TRBV27 and TRBJ1-1; the match to TRBD1 covers 10 bases. Germline V CDR1 and CDR2: MNHEY, SMNVEV (reference sequence). The CDR3 spans 13 residues. Trimming took 4 bases from V and 5 from J; bases not matched to a gene: 1. Written as DNA, the CDR3 is TGTGCCAGCAGTTGGACAGGGGGAACTGAAGCTTTCTTT. It codes for CASSWTGGTEAFF.

The chain uses TRBV29-1 and TRBJ2-1; 9 bases match TRBD2. The V gene's germline CDR1 is SQVTM and CDR2 ANQGSEA. Trimming cost V 4 bases and J 8 bases; bases outside gene matches: 6. The CDR3 length is 13 residues. DNA of the CDR3: TGCAGCGTTGTAGCGGGGGTAGTTGATGAGCAGTTCTTC. It encodes CSVVAGVVDEQFF.

This chain links TRBV24-1 with TRBJ2-2; D is perhaps TRBD1 (6 bases). This CDR3 has 14 amino acids. Trimming cost V 2 bases and J 3 bases, with 6 bases left between them. Germline CDR1 reads KGHDR; CDR2 reads SFDVKD. CDR3 protein: CATSDSGDTGELFF. As DNA, the CDR3 is TGTGCCACCAGTGATTCAGGGGACACCGGGGAGCTGTTTTTT.

This clone appeared a single time. The rearrangement joins TRBV6-6 to TRBJ2-7; D is perhaps TRBD1 (6 bases). The CDR3 is 15 residues long. Between the trimmed V and J ends, which lost 5 bases and 3 bases, there was a span of 17 bases. The germline gives CDR1 MNHNY, CDR2 SVGAGI (reference sequence). The CDR3 nucleotides read TGTGCCAGCAGTCCACCTTTGGACAGCCGCTACGAGCAGTACTTC. Translation: CASSPPLDSRYEQYF.

V gene TRBV6-1 combines with J gene TRBJ2-3, with TRBD2 matching 10 bases. Per germline, CDR1 MNHNS and CDR2 SASEGT. V shed 2 bases and J 4 bases; nucleotides not matched to a gene: 6. There are 16 residues in the CDR3. The CDR3 DNA reads TGTGCCAGCAGTGAAAGTGGGCTAGCGGGGGCAGATACGCAGTATTTT. Its protein product is CASSESGLAGADTQYF.

The chain employs TRBV2 and TRBJ2-3; TRBD2 matches 11 bases. The V gene end was trimmed by 6 bases and the J gene end by 4 bases; junction bases not matched to a gene: 12. The CDR3 consists of 17 residues. Germline lookup yields CDR1 SNHLY and CDR2 FYNNEI. The CDR3 coding sequence is TGTGCCAGCAGGAAAACTTCCGGGACTAGCGGCGCAGATACGCAGTATTTT. It is translated as CASRKTSGTSGADTQYF.

The CDR3 region is CASSVTGTGYVTEAFF. DNA for the CDR3: TGTGCCAGTAGTGTGACCGGGACAGGGTATGTCACTGAAGCTTTCTTT. The chain carries TRBV19 and TRBJ1-1; TRBD1 matches 9 bases. Germline V gives CDR1 LNHDA, CDR2 SQIVND (reference sequence). The J segment lost 4 bases and the V segment lost 5 bases, leaving 11 bases of the junction unmatched. CDR3 length: 16 residues.

The chain combines TRBV11-2 with TRBJ2-7; TRBD2 agrees at 8 bases. J was trimmed by 7 bases and V by 5 bases; bases with no gene match: 16. CDR1 and CDR2 from the germline V gene are SGHAT and FQNNGV. The CDR3 is made up of 16 amino acids. In nucleotides, the CDR3 is TGTGCCAGCAGCCTAACCCCGTTGGTAGCGGGGTTAGAGCAGTACTTC. It codes for CASSLTPLVAGLEQYF. Together with reference TRBV11-2 and TRBJ2-7, the CDR3 gives the full variable domain: EAGVAQSPRYKIIEKRQSVAFWCNPISGHATLYWYQQILGQGPKLLIQFQNNGVVDDSQLPKDRFSAERLKGVDSTLKIQPAKLEDSAVYLCASSLTPLVAGLEQYFGPGTRLTVT.

The CDR3 bases are TGTGCCAGCAGCCCCCAGGGGGGAAACACTGAAGCTTTCTTT. This codes for CASSPQGGNTEAFF. The chain employs TRBV7-2 and TRBJ1-1, with 7 nucleotides matching TRBD1. The V and J ends lost 5 bases and 2 bases, in that order; junction bases with no gene match: 5. There are 14 residues in the CDR3. Germline V gives CDR1 SGHTA, CDR2 FQGNSA.

The chain carries TRBV11-3 and TRBJ2-1; the D gene is possibly TRBD2 (6 bases). The CDR3 contains 16 residues. V shed 5 bases and J shed 0 bases, with 14 bases lying between them. The germline CDR1 and CDR2 sequences are SGHNT and YENEEA. The CDR3: CASSGRGVFSYNEQFF. Here the CDR3 DNA reads TGTGCCAGCAGCGGTCGCGGGGTGTTCTCCTACAATGAGCAGTTCTTC.

This clone was counted once. The chain carries TRBV2 and TRBJ2-1; TRBD1 matches 7 bases. Trimming at V came to 8 bases and at J to 6 bases, leaving 4 bases not matched to a gene. The CDR3 spans 12 residues. Germline V gene data show CDR1 as SNHLY and CDR2 as FYNNEI. CDR3 amino acids: CASRQGGNEQFF. The CDR3 coding sequence is TGTGCCAGCCGACAGGGCGGCAATGAGCAGTTCTTC.

The chain recombines TRBV4-2 with TRBJ1-4; D remains unclear. V was clipped by 2 bases and J by 8 bases, with 6 bases between them. The CDR3 sequence is 12 residues long. CDR1 and CDR2 from the germline V gene are LGHNA and YNFKEQ. The chain's CDR3 is CASSQNSEKLFF. CDR3 DNA: TGTGCCAGCAGCCAAAATTCGGAAAAACTGTTTTTT.

The chain joins TRBV19 to TRBJ1-5, with D perhaps matching TRBD1 (6 bases). Germline V gene data show CDR1 as LNHDA and CDR2 as SQIVND (reference sequence). This CDR3 is built from 18 residues. V was shortened by 9 bases and J by 0 bases, with 24 bases between the two germline ends. CDR3 in DNA: TGTGCCAGCCGGGGTGACCCCGGGGGGCGAAGTAGCAATCAGCCCCAGCATTTT. This translates into CASRGDPGGRSSNQPQHF.

The chain carries TRBV5-4 and TRBJ1-1; weak D call: TRBD1 (5 bases). Germline-derived CDR1 and CDR2 are SGHNT and YYREEE (reference sequence). V was pared by 0 bases and J by 4 bases, with 13 bases between. This CDR3 region has 15 residues. CDR3 amino acids: CASSLGGVVGTEAFF. The DNA of the CDR3 is TGTGCCAGCAGCTTGGGGGGGGTCGTTGGCACTGAAGCTTTCTTT.

The J gene is TRBJ2-3, the V gene TRBV27, with D perhaps matching TRBD2 (5 bases). Germline CDR1 reads MNHEY; CDR2 reads SMNVEV (reference sequence). There are 14 residues in the CDR3. V lost 5 bases, J lost 8 bases, and 17 bases lay in between. CDR3 amino acids: CASSALVIAGTQYF. The CDR3 nucleotides are TGTGCCAGCAGTGCCTTAGTGATCGCGGGTACGCAGTATTTT.

The rearrangement uses TRBV9 and TRBJ2-7; tentative D call: TRBD2 (6 bases). This CDR3 comprises 15 residues. Germline CDR1 is SGDLS and CDR2 is YYNGEE. Between the trimmed V and J ends, which lost 0 bases and 3 bases, there was a span of 13 bases. The CDR3 protein is CASSVGAGRDYEQYF. The CDR3 DNA reads as TGTGCCAGCAGCGTAGGGGCGGGGAGAGACTACGAGCAGTACTTC. The full variable domain, rest sourced from reference TRBV9 and TRBJ2-7, is DSGVTQTPKHLITATGQRVTLRCSPRSGDLSVYWYQQSLDQGLQFLIQYYNGEERAKGNILERFSAQQFPDLHSELNLSSLELGDSALYFCASSVGAGRDYEQYFGPGTRLTVT.

The rearrangement uses TRBV27 and TRBJ2-7; D may be TRBD1 (6 bases). Deletions cut 4 bases from V and 0 bases from J, with 7 bases between. CDR3 size: 13 residues. Germline CDR1 and CDR2: MNHEY and SMNVEV (reference sequence). CDR3 in DNA: TGTGCCAGCAGTTGGGGGCCCTCCTACGAGCAGTACTTC. Translating it yields CASSWGPSYEQYF.

V and J are TRBV7-6 and TRBJ1-3; D possibly corresponds to TRBD1 (5 bases). Trimming removed 8 bases from V and 0 bases from J, with 11 bases in between. Germline V gives CDR1 SGHVS, CDR2 FNYEAQ. The CDR3 length is 14 residues. Here the CDR3 reads CASGLTDSGNTIYF. The CDR3 DNA reads as TGTGCCAGCGGCCTGACAGACTCTGGAAACACCATATATTTT.

This clone was counted a single time. V usage is TRBV4-2 and J usage is TRBJ2-7; D possibly corresponds to TRBD1 (6 bases). Per germline, CDR1 LGHNA and CDR2 YNFKEQ. V was clipped by 4 bases and J by 4 bases, with 14 bases between them. This CDR3 region has 14 residues. The DNA of the CDR3 is TGTGCCAGCAGCCCCTCCGGACAGATGTACGAGCAGTACTTC. Residues: CASSPSGQMYEQYF.

V is TRBV2 and J is TRBJ2-7; TRBD2 agrees at 11 bases. Germline V gene data show CDR1 as SNHLY and CDR2 as FYNNEI. CDR3 length: 14 residues. With V trimmed by 7 bases and J by 2 bases, 4 bases remained unmatched. This chain's CDR3 is CASISGRAPYEQYF. The CDR3 DNA sequence: TGTGCCAGCATTAGCGGGAGGGCCCCCTACGAGCAGTACTTC.

Of note for this clone: The same CDR3 arises from other DNA sequences in this sample as well. The chain couples TRBV5-8 to TRBJ2-7; 7 bases are shared with TRBD1. The CDR3 covers 13 residues. The V segment lost 4 bases and the J segment 1 base; nucleotides outside the gene matches: 2. CDR1 and CDR2 (germline): SGHTS, YDEGEE. CDR3 bases: TGTGCCAGCAGCCTGGGACAGTCCTACGAGCAGTACTTC. Residues: CASSLGQSYEQYF. Combining the CDR3 with reference TRBV5-8 and TRBJ2-7 gives the whole variable domain EAGVTQSPTHLIKTRGQQATLRCSPISGHTSVYWYQQALGLGLQFLLWYDEGEERNRGNFPPRFSGRQFPNYSSELNVNALELEDSALYLCASSLGQSYEQYFGPGTRLTVT.

This clone was picked up one time. This chain joins TRBV10-2 and TRBJ1-3; D remains unclear. V lost 0 bases and J lost 9, with 15 bases in between. The CDR3 is 15 residues long. Germline V CDR1 and CDR2: WSHSY, SAAADI. The CDR3 nucleotides are TGCGCCAGCAGTGAGTCCTGGACGGACTATGGCACCATATATTTT. It codes for CASSESWTDYGTIYF.

V usage is TRBV6-1 and J usage is TRBJ2-7, with a tentative D call TRBD1 (5 bases). V dropped 2 bases and J dropped 2 bases, with 10 bases sitting between them. CDR3 length equals 14 residues. Germline V gene sequence: CDR1 MNHNS, CDR2 SASEGT. CDR3 sequence: CASSESGRAYEQYF. The CDR3 nucleotides are TGTGCCAGCAGTGAATCGGGCAGGGCCTACGAGCAGTACTTC.

The CDR3 sequence is CASSLDVVGEAFF. CDR3 coding DNA: TGTGCCAGCAGCTTAGATGTGGTCGGTGAAGCTTTCTTT. J is TRBJ1-1 and V is TRBV11-2; D is undetermined. Germline V CDR1 and CDR2: SGHAT, FQNNGV. The V end lost 0 bases, the J end lost 7 bases, and 9 bases lay between the germline ends. The CDR3 spans 13 residues.